This entry features one T cell receptor delta chain sequence. No cognate antigen has been identified for it. This probably arose from a read error, given a far larger clone one base away. The data derive from a study of Vγ9Vδ2 T cells in congenital toxoplasmosis (dated by TCRdb to the early 2020s). Study-wide context: IgG, IgM and IgA serology, Western blot and an in-house interferon-gamma release assay were used to diagnose congenital toxoplasmosis. TCR sequencing covered roughly five infected and about 10 uninfected infants at 2 months, plus 3 infected and 4 uninfected infants at 1 year. Repertoires were sequenced from infants at 2 months after birth and at 1 year of age. Gamma and delta chain CDR3 repertoires of sorted blood gammadelta T cells were compared between congenitally T. gondii-infected and uninfected infants.

The same treatment, using spiramycin and/or pyrimethamine plus sulfadiazine plus folinic acid, was given to mothers of both infected and uninfected infants. All infants, both infected and uninfected, were delivered at term after more than 37 weeks of gestation. Around 0.94 mL of blood was used to isolate PBMCs by Lymphoprep gradient centrifugation, after which the PBMCs were cryopreserved in liquid nitrogen and shipped to Belgium. After thawing, the PBMCs were labeled with Zombie NIR viability dye and stained with antibodies against CD3, TCR gammadelta, Vgamma9 and Vdelta2. A FACSAria III was used to sort CD3+ TCRgammadelta+ T cells, reaching a mean purity of 98%. For each sample, RNA was extracted from approximately 10,000 sorted gammadelta T cells with the RNeasy Micro Kit. The infants were born to mothers who were enrolled with primary T. gondii infection during pregnancy. Peripheral blood was collected from the infants at an outpatient microbiology and virology center in Pavia, Italy.

cDNA was made by template-switch reverse transcription with TRGC- and TRDC-specific primers in one tube, using SuperScript II. The TRGC primer was designed so that it binds both the TRGC1 and the TRGC2 constant genes. TRG and TRD amplification used the KAPA Real-Time Library Amplification Kit, with AMPure XP bead purification between steps. Index PCR with the Nextera XT Index Kit was used to attach Illumina sequencing adapters. An Illumina MiSeq with the V2 300 kit was used to sequence the TRG and TRD amplicons, producing 150 bp paired-end reads. The original pipeline was this. Read quality was checked with FastQC version 0.11.8 before further analysis. With MiXCR version 3.0.3, reads were aligned to GenBank TRG or TRD reference genes and CDR3 sequences were built. Default MiXCR settings were used, apart from assembling TRDD gene segments from 3 instead of 5 consecutive nucleotides. N additions, CDR3 length, J segment length and clonotype sharing between samples were calculated with VDJtools version 1.2.1. CDR3 sequences that were out of frame or contained stop codons were removed from the analysis. Infant repertoires were compared for overlap with previously published fetal, cord blood and adult blood Vgamma9Vdelta2 repertoires. TCRdb reran clone calling on the public reads with CATT; rows sharing one DNA sequence were then combined. The V and J calls follow TCRdb's processing rather than the paper's. The sample table contains approximately 830 delta-chain clones; only one count was recorded for around 50% of them. The ten largest clones add up to less than 35% of the sample.

Deletion took 3 bases off V and 2 bases off J, with a span of 28 bases between the germline ends. The CDR3 numbers 20 residues from cysteine through phenylalanine. CDR3 DNA is the only sequence kept; it has 60 bases, read in frame from the first base. Looking up the germline V gene yields CDR1 TSWWSYY and CDR2 QGS. General findings and caveats noted by the study authors: Two months was the earliest age with enough suitable sample material for TCR repertoire analysis, so newborn repertoires were not sequenced. At 1 year of age, repertoire differences between infected and uninfected infants were less clear than at 2 months. Germline-encoded fetal-type TRDV2 CDR3 sequences seemed to be more prevalent in infected than in uninfected 2-month-old infants, with an in utero expansion footprint being suggested. Both infected and uninfected infants showed high prevalence of a public TRGV9 clonotype. At 2 months, TRGV9 and TRDV2 CDR3s of infected infants appeared to carry fewer N additions than uninfected infants, especially TRDV2-TRDJ1 sequences.

This sequence was found in a child under 10 years old born to a mother with Toxoplasma gondii infection during pregnancy, either congenitally infected or uninfected (not recorded which). Sequencing was performed on gamma-delta T cells from blood. The V and J genes are TRDV1 and TRDJ1, and possibly TRDD3, on 5 matching bases. The J gene, absent from TCRdb, was called here by matching the DNA to germline. The DNA sequence is given as TGTGCTCTTGGGGATCAAGGAATCCTCCCCCACTGGTGGATTACCGATAAACTCATCTTT. Translated, it reads CALGDQGILPHWWITDKLIF.